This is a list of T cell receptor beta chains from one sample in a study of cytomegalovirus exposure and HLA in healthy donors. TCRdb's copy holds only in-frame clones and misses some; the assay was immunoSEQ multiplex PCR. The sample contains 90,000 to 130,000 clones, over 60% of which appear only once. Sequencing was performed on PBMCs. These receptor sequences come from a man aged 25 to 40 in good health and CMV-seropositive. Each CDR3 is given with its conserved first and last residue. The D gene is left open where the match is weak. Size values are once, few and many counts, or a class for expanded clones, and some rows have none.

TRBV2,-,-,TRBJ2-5,TGTGCCAGCAGTGATCTCCAGGGACAAGAGACCCAGTACTTC,CASSDLQGQETQYF
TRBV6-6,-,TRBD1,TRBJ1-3,TGTGCCAGCAGTTACTCCAGGGGGCGGTCGGGAAACACCATATATTTT,CASSYSRGRSGNTIYF
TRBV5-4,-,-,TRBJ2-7,TGTGCCAGCAGCGGGGAGCCCTACGAGCAGTACTTC,CASSGEPYEQYF
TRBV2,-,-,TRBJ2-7,TGTGCCAGCAGTGTCCGAGGGGGGGCCCTTGAGCAGTACTTC,CASSVRGGALEQYF
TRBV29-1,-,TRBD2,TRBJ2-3,TGCAGCGTTGACAGGACTAGCGGCACAGATACGCAGTATTTT,CSVDRTSGTDTQYF
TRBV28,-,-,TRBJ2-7,TGTGCCAGCAGTTCCGCCGAAGGGGCCCACGAGCAGTACTTC,CASSSAEGAHEQYF
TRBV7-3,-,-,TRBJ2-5,TGTGCCAGCAGCCCCACAGGGTTACAAGAGACCCAGTACTTC,CASSPTGLQETQYF
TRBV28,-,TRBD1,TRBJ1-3,TGTGCCAGCGAGGACAGGGCCTCCATATATTTT,CASEDRASIYF
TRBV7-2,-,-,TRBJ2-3,TGTGCCAGCACCAATCGAAGGGACTCCAAGGGGACAGATACGCAGTATTTT,CASTNRRDSKGTDTQYF
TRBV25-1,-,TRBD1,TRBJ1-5,TGTGCCTCCGGGACAGGGGGCAATCAGCCCCAGCATTTT,CASGTGGNQPQHF
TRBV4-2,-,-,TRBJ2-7,TGTGCCAGCAGCCGGGGAGCGCCAGAATACTCCTACGAGCAGTACTTC,CASSRGAPEYSYEQYF
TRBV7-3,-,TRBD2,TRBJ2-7,TGTGCCAGCAGCGTCCCGGGACTAGATCAGTACTTC,CASSVPGLDQYF
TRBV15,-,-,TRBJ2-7,TGTGCCACCAGCAGATCCGGGGTTTCCTACGAGCAGTACTTC,CATSRSGVSYEQYF
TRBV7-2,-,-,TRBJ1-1,TGTGCCAGCAGCTTCGACAGCTTGAACACTGAAGCTTTCTTT,CASSFDSLNTEAFF
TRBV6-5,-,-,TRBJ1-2,TGTGCCACTAAAGCCTCCGGGGTCTATGGCTACCCCTTC,CATKASGVYGYPF
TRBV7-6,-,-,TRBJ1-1,TGTGCCAGCACCTCCGTAGGGGGCACTGAAGCTTTCTTT,CASTSVGGTEAFF
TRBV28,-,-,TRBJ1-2,TGTGCCAGCAGGGTGGGGGCAGGGCCTACCTCTGGCTACACCTTC,CASRVGAGPTSGYTF
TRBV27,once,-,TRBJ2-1,TGTGCCAGCAGTTTTGGCAGCTACAATGAGCAGTTCTTC,CASSFGSYNEQFF
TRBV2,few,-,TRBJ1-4,TGTGCCAGCAGTGAGAACAGTTATGAAAAACTGTTTTTT,CASSENSYEKLFF
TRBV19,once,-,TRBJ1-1,TGTGCCAGTAGTATGACAATGAACACTGAAGCTTTCTTT,CASSMTMNTEAFF
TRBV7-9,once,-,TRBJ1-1,TGTTCCAGCAGCTCAGACAGCCTACAAGCTTTCTTT,CSSSSDSLQAFF
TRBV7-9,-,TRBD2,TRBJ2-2,TGTTCCAGCCCCGGGGGGGCCGGGGAGCTGTTTTTT,CSSPGGAGELFF
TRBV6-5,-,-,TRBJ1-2,TGTGCCAGCAGCGAGAACCCAGGGGTTCGGTATGGCTACACCTTC,CASSENPGVRYGYTF
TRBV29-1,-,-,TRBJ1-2,TGCAGCGTTGGAGGAGGCGACGGTTATGGCTACACCTTC,CSVGGGDGYGYTF
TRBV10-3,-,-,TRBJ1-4,TGTGCCATCAGTGAGTCTTCCGGGCGGGCTAATGAAAAACTGTTTTTT,CAISESSGRANEKLFF
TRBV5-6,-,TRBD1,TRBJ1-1,TGTGCCAGCAGCTCGGGGACAGGGGTCCTCACTGAAGCTTTCTTT,CASSSGTGVLTEAFF
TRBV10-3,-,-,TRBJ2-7,TGTGCCACCTTGGACAGCCTGCGTTACGAGCAGTACTTC,CATLDSLRYEQYF
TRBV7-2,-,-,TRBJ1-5,TGTGCCAGCAGCTTAAGTGGAGGGATCGGGCAGCCCCAGCATTTT,CASSLSGGIGQPQHF
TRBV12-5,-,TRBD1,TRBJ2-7,TGTGCTAGTGGTTTGGTACCGGGACAGCCCTACGAGCAGTACTTC,CASGLVPGQPYEQYF
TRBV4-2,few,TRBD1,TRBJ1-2,TGTGCCAGCAGCCGAACAGGGGAGTACTATGGCTACACCTTC,CASSRTGEYYGYTF
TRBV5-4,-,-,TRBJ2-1,TGTGCCAGCAGCTTGAATATCGGGAACAATGAGCAGTTCTTC,CASSLNIGNNEQFF
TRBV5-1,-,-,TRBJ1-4,TGCGCCAGCAGCTTGACAGCAACTAATGAAAAACTGTTTTTT,CASSLTATNEKLFF
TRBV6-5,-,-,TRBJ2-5,TGTGCCAGCGGGAGGTTGATTACCCAGTACTTC,CASGRLITQYF
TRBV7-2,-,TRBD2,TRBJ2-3,TGTGCCAGCAGCTTAGCCCATTATCGGGGGGGCCGCACAGATACGCAGTATTTT,CASSLAHYRGGRTDTQYF
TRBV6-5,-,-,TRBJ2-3,TGTGCCAGCAGCCGCACGGACAGTTACACAGATACGCAGTATTTT,CASSRTDSYTDTQYF
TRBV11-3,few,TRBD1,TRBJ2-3,TGTGCCAGCAGCACCCGGACAGGGGATGGGAGCACAGATACGCAGTATTTT,CASSTRTGDGSTDTQYF
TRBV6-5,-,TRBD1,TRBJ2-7,TGTGCCAGCAGTTACGGGGCCTACAGGGGTTCCTACGAGCAGTACTTC,CASSYGAYRGSYEQYF
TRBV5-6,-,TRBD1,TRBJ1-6,TGTGCCAGCAGCTTGGGGGACAGGGCCAGGTTGCCCCTCCACTTT,CASSLGDRARLPLHF
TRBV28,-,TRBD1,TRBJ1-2,TGTGCCAGCAGTGTTCCAGGGGGATTCGATTCTTTTGGCTACACCTTC,CASSVPGGFDSFGYTF
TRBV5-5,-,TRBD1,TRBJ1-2,TGTGCCAGCAGCTTGGGGGGACAGCAGGCCTATGGCTACACCTTC,CASSLGGQQAYGYTF
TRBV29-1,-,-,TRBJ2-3,TGCAGCGCAGGAACAGGGATGGACACAGATACGCAGTATTTT,CSAGTGMDTDTQYF
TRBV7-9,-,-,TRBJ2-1,TGTGCCAGCAGCTACCCCCCCGCAGGGGCGATTAATGAGCAGTTCTTC,CASSYPPAGAINEQFF
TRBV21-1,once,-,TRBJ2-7,TGTGCCAGCAGCCCCCAGGGACTAGCGGAAGAAACCAAGAGCTCCTACGAGCAGTACTTC,CASSPQGLAEETKSSYEQYF
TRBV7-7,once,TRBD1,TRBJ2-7,TGTGCCAGCAGCTTATCAGGGGGCCACGAGCAGTACTTC,CASSLSGGHEQYF
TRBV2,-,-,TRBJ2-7,TGTGCCAGCAGTGAATCCGACAGAACCCTTTCCTACGAGCAGTACTTC,CASSESDRTLSYEQYF
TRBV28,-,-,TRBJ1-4,TGTGCCAGCAGTCCCGCAACTAATGAAAAACTGTTTTTT,CASSPATNEKLFF
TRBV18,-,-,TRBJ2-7,TGTGCCAGCTCTCCGAATGGGGGGGGCCTTGGCGAGCAGTACTTC,CASSPNGGGLGEQYF
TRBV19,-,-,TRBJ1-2,TGTGCCAGTAGTATTGACAGGACGGATGGCTACACCTTC,CASSIDRTDGYTF
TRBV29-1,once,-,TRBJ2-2,TGCAGCGTTGGCAGGGGCGACACCGGGGAGCTGTTTTTT,CSVGRGDTGELFF